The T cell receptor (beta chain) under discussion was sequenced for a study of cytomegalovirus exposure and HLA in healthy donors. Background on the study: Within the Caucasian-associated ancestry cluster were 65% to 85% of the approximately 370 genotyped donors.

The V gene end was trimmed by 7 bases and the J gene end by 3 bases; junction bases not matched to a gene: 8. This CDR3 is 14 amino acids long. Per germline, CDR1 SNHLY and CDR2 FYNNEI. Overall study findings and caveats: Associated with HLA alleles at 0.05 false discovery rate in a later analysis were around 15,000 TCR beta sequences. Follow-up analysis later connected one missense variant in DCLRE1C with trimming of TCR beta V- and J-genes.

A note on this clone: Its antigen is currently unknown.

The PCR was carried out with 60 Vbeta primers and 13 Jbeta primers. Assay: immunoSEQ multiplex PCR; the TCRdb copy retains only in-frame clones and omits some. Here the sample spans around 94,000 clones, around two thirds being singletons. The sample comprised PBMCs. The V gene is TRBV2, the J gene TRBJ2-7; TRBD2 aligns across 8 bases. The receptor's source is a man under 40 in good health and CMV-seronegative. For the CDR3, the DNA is TGTGCCAGCAAGGTCGGGACTAGTAGCTACGAGCAGTACTTC. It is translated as CASKVGTSSYEQYF. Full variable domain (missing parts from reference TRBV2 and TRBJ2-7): EPEVTQTPSHQVTQMGQEVILRCVPISNHLYFYWYRQILGQKVEFLVSFYNNEISEKSEIFDDQFSVERPDGSNFTLKIRSTKLEDSAMYFCASKVGTSSYEQYFGPGTRLTVT.